There are many counts of the clone carrying this T cell receptor beta chain. What it recognizes is unknown. CDR1 is LNHDA, CDR2 SQIVND, per germline (reference sequence). The V end lost 8 bases, the J end lost 6 bases, and 10 bases lay between the germline ends. This CDR3 is 11 amino acids long. These data are taken from a study of T cells in Graves' hyperthyroidism and ophthalmopathy. Patients counted as stable if ophthalmopathy did not develop within 18 months. On the basis of clinical symptoms, serum thyroxine and TRAb, thyroid ultrasound and orbital computed tomography, diagnoses were made. Study-level findings and limits: Clonotypes that were expanded in thyroid above 0.001 mostly appeared in blood too.

Amplification yielded TCR beta CDR3 regions, with RNA transcripts as the source. The TCR CDR3 first-round RT-PCR relied on the HTBI primer set. TCRdb analysed the multiplex PCR reads with MiXCR anew, one entry per CDR3 protein. Altogether about 350,000 distinct CDR3 sequences are present, approximately 13% being singletons, with the ten largest covering 20% to 25%. This chain uses TRBV19 with TRBJ2-5; either TRBD1 or TRBD2 may supply D (5 bases each). The source is a woman aged 25 to 39 with Graves' hyperthyroidism. Sequencing was done on a sample of blood. The CDR3 DNA reads TGTGCCAGTTCCACGGGGCAGACCCAGTACTTC. As protein: CASSTGQTQYF.